Listed below are T cell receptor beta chains from one sample, sequenced in a study of T cells in Graves' hyperthyroidism and ophthalmopathy. TCRdb recomputed calls from the multiplex PCR reads with MiXCR, one row per CDR3 protein. The repertoire holds hundreds of thousands of distinct CDR3 sequences, with approximately 14% as singletons. Input material: blood. These receptors were taken from a woman in her 30s with Graves' hyperthyroidism that later progressed to Graves' ophthalmopathy. Each CDR3 is given with its conserved first and last residue. A D gene is named only where the DNA matches it firmly. The size of a clone is reported for some rows only, either as once, few or many, or as a class for expanded clones.

clone_size	v_call	cdr3_length	d_call	j_call	cdr3_nt	cdr3_aa
.	TRBV14	16	.	TRBJ1-1	TGTGCCAGCAGCCTTCAAGGAGGGGGATCCCCAGGTGAAGCTTTCTTT	CASSLQGGGSPGEAFF
many	TRBV6-2/TRBV6-3	13	.	TRBJ2-3	TGTGCCAGCAGTTACCCCGGACCCAATACGCAGTATTTT	CASSYPGPNTQYF
many	TRBV2	16	TRBD2	TRBJ2-1	TGTGCCAGCAGTGAAGGGCTAGCGGAACCTTACAATGAGCAGTTCTTC	CASSEGLAEPYNEQFF
.	TRBV20-1	14	.	TRBJ1-2	TGCAGTGCTAGCTTATTTCCAGACGACTATGGCTACACCTTC	CSASLFPDDYGYTF
many	TRBV18	16	.	TRBJ2-3	TGTGCCAGCTCACCCAGCGGCCAGGGGTCCACAGATACGCAGTATTTT	CASSPSGQGSTDTQYF
.	TRBV29-1	12	.	TRBJ2-5	TGCAGCGTTGAAAGGGGTCATGAGACCCAGTACTTC	CSVERGHETQYF
.	TRBV7-9	15	.	TRBJ1-3	TGTGCCAGCAGCCAGCGGACAGACGATGGAAACACCATATATTTT	CASSQRTDDGNTIYF
many	TRBV7-4	13	.	TRBJ1-5	TGTGCCAGCAGCTTAGTACAGAATCAGCCCCAGCATTTT	CASSLVQNQPQHF
many	TRBV5-1	12	.	TRBJ1-2	TGCGCCAGCAGCTTCGATACGGACGGCTACACCTTC	CASSFDTDGYTF
many	TRBV2	14	.	TRBJ1-2	TGTGCCATCTTCAAAATGGGGTTCTACTATGGCTACACCTTC	CAIFKMGFYYGYTF
many	TRBV2	13	.	TRBJ1-1	TGTGCCAGCATTTACAGGGAGGCCACTGAAGCTTTCTTT	CASIYREATEAFF
many	TRBV27	12	.	TRBJ2-5	TGTGCCAGCAGATCTAGCTCGGAGACCCAGTACTTC	CASRSSSETQYF
few	TRBV4-1	18	TRBD2	TRBJ2-7	TGCGCCAGCAGCCAAGGGGGACTAGCGGGAGGAAGCGCCTACGAGCAGTACTTC	CASSQGGLAGGSAYEQYF
.	TRBV4-1	16	TRBD1	TRBJ1-2	TGCGCCAGCAGCCAACGCCCTGGACAGGGGATGGAGGGCTACACCTTC	CASSQRPGQGMEGYTF
many	TRBV19	13	.	TRBJ1-1	TGTGCCAGTAGTATGTCGCGAAACACTGAAGCTTTCTTT	CASSMSRNTEAFF
many	TRBV5-6	13	.	TRBJ1-2	TGTGCCAGCAGGCTAAGGGGTAACTATGGCTACACCTTC	CASRLRGNYGYTF
.	TRBV6-1	16	.	TRBJ1-4	TGTGCCAGCAGTGAAGGTATGGGGAACAGCAATGAAAAACTGTTTTTT	CASSEGMGNSNEKLFF
many	TRBV20-1	15	TRBD2	TRBJ2-1	TGCAGTGCTCCATTACTAGCGGGAGTCTACAATGAGCAGTTCTTC	CSAPLLAGVYNEQFF
many	TRBV9	14	TRBD2	TRBJ2-7	TGTGCCAGCAGCCCAAGCGGGAGAATAGGCGAGCAGTACTTC	CASSPSGRIGEQYF
.	TRBV28	14	TRBD1	TRBJ1-1	TGTGCCAGCAGCCCGCCTACCCTAGGGGGCGGCGCTTTCTTT	CASSPPTLGGGAFF
many	TRBV12-5	13	.	TRBJ2-1	TGTGCTAGTGGTTCCCCCCTCAGTGATTTTCAGTTCTTC	CASGSPLSDFQFF
many	TRBV27	15	TRBD2	TRBJ2-3	TGTGCCAGCAGCCTTAGCGGGAGGGGCACAGATACGCAGTATTTT	CASSLSGRGTDTQYF
few	TRBV19	14	TRBD2	TRBJ2-7	TGTGCCAGTAGTCGGACTAGCGATCACTACGAGCAGTACTTC	CASSRTSDHYEQYF
few	TRBV11-2	15	.	TRBJ2-1	TGTGCCAGCAGAATAGGGGTTACTTCCTACAATGAGCAGTTCTTC	CASRIGVTSYNEQFF
many	TRBV2	12	.	TRBJ2-1	TGTGCCAGCAGTGCTACAGCCAATGAGCAGTTCTTC	CASSATANEQFF
many	TRBV6-1	15	.	TRBJ1-2	TGTGCCAGCAGTGAAGTCCTAATTCCGTGGGATGGCTACACCTTC	CASSEVLIPWDGYTF
many	TRBV3-1	17	TRBD2	TRBJ2-1	TGTGCCAGCAGCCAAGGCCCCTCACTAGCGGGACAACATGAGCAGTTCTTC	CASSQGPSLAGQHEQFF
.	TRBV28	13	.	TRBJ1-1	TGTGCCAGCAGTTTTAATGCGAACACTGAAGCTTTCTTT	CASSFNANTEAFF
many	TRBV12-3/TRBV12-4	15	TRBD1	TRBJ1-2	TGTGCCAGCAGTATAGGACAGGGGGGGAACTATGGCTACACCTTC	CASSIGQGGNYGYTF
many	TRBV12-5	13	.	TRBJ2-3	TGTGCTAGCCGGGCCTGGGGCACAGATACGCAGTATTTT	CASRAWGTDTQYF
many	TRBV3-1	12	.	TRBJ2-1	TGTGCCAGCAGCCAAGATCAGGGGGAGCAGTTCTTC	CASSQDQGEQFF
.	TRBV18	16	TRBD1	TRBJ1-1	TGTGCCAGCTCACCACCGGTCGCGACAGGGGATACTGAAGCTTTCTTT	CASSPPVATGDTEAFF
many	TRBV6-1	20	TRBD2	TRBJ2-1	TGTGCCAGCAGTCCCCCTGGGGGAGGGGACTGGGATGGGTCCTACAATGAGCAGTTCTTC	CASSPPGGGDWDGSYNEQFF
few	TRBV28	14	.	TRBJ2-7	TGTGCCAGCAGTTCCCCGGGGGAAGCCTACGAGCAGTACTTC	CASSSPGEAYEQYF
.	TRBV9	15	TRBD1	TRBJ1-1	TGTGCCAGCAGCGTAGCGAGGGACAGGGGAACTGAAGCTTTCTTT	CASSVARDRGTEAFF
many	TRBV19	16	TRBD1	TRBJ1-1	TGTGCCAGTAGTCAGTGGACAGGACGCATGAACACTGAAGCTTTCTTT	CASSQWTGRMNTEAFF
.	TRBV28	18	TRBD1	TRBJ2-6	TGTGCCAGCAGTTTTCCCGGACAGGGTCTCGCTGGGGCCAACGTCCTGACTTTC	CASSFPGQGLAGANVLTF
many	TRBV24-1	16	.	TRBJ2-5	TGTGCCACCAGTGATATCGCCGGGACCAAACTCGAGACCCAGTACTTC	CATSDIAGTKLETQYF
many	TRBV5-1	14	.	TRBJ1-1	TGCGCCAGCCGCCTTGCCACAGGGAACACTGAAGCTTTCTTT	CASRLATGNTEAFF
many	TRBV12-3/TRBV12-4	12	.	TRBJ1-1	TGTGCCATCACCCGAGGGTCCACTGAAGCTTTCTTT	CAITRGSTEAFF
few	TRBV6-1	15	.	TRBJ2-2	TGTGCCAGCACCCGGGCCCCCTCGGGGGCCGGGGAGCTGTTTTTT	CASTRAPSGAGELFF
few	TRBV24-1	18	TRBD2	TRBJ2-1	TGTGCCACCAGTGGGCCCACTAGCGGGAGAATCGCCTACAATGAGCAGTTCTTC	CATSGPTSGRIAYNEQFF
few	TRBV19	17	TRBD1	TRBJ1-2	TGTGCCAGTAGTCCGGGACAGGGTAAAGTCGGGCGCTATGGCTACACCTTC	CASSPGQGKVGRYGYTF
.	TRBV19	15	.	TRBJ2-2	TGTGCCAGTAGTAGGGTTGACAGGAACACCGGGGAGCTGTTTTTT	CASSRVDRNTGELFF
.	TRBV6-2/TRBV6-3	13	TRBD1	TRBJ1-5	TGTGCCAGCCAGGGGGGAACTGGTCAGCCCCAGCATTTT	CASQGGTGQPQHF
few	TRBV27	14	TRBD2	TRBJ2-1	TGTGCCAGCACGGGCGGGAGCGTCAACAATGAGCAGTTCTTC	CASTGGSVNNEQFF
many	TRBV19	12	.	TRBJ1-2	TGTGCCAGTACCTCGGACAGCTATGGCTACACCTTC	CASTSDSYGYTF
many	TRBV27	18	TRBD2	TRBJ2-3	TGTGCCAGCAGTTTCCCCCCGACTAGCGGTATCCTCCCAGATACGCAGTATTTT	CASSFPPTSGILPDTQYF